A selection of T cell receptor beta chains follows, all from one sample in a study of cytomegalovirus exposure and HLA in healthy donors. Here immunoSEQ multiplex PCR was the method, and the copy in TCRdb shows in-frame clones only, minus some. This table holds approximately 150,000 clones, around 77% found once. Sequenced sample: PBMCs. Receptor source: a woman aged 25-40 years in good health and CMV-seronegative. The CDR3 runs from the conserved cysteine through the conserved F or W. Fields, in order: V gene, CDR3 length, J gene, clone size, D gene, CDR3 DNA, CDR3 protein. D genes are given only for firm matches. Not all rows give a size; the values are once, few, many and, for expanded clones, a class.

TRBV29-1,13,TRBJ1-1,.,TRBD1,TGCAGCGGCCGACAGGGGGGCAACACTGAAGCTTTCTTT,CSGRQGGNTEAFF
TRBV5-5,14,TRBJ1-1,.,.,TGTGCCAGCAGCCCCCGCGCAATGAACACTGAAGCTTTCTTT,CASSPRAMNTEAFF
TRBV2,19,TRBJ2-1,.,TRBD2,TGTGCCAGCAGTGACCCGCCGACTAGCGGGAGGGGTACGTACAATGAGCAGTTCTTC,CASSDPPTSGRGTYNEQFF
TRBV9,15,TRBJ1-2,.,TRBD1,TGTGCCAGCAGCGCCGGGACAGGGGCTCGCTATGGCTACACCTTC,CASSAGTGARYGYTF
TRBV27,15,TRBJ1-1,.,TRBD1,TGTGCCAGCAGCTGGGACAGGGGGGGGAACACTGAAGCTTTCTTT,CASSWDRGGNTEAFF
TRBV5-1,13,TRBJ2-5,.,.,TGCGCCAGTACCCAGGGGGGCGCAGAGACCCAGTACTTC,CASTQGGAETQYF
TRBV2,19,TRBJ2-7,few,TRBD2,TGTGCCAGCAGTGCCAGTTGGGAACTAGCGGCCGTGCAGCGGTACGAGCAGTACTTC,CASSASWELAAVQRYEQYF
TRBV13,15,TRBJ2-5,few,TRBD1,TGTGCCAGCAGCTTAAGTACAGGGGTAGGAGAGACCCAGTACTTC,CASSLSTGVGETQYF
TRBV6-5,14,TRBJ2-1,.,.,TGTGCCAGCAGTTGGCGGGTACCCTACAATGAGCAGTTCTTC,CASSWRVPYNEQFF
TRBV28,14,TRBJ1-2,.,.,TGTGCCAGCAGTGGACACCCTCCTAACTATGGCTACACCTTC,CASSGHPPNYGYTF
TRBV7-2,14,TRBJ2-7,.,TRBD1,TGTGCCAGCAGCTTAGGGATTGGGGACAGCGAGCAGTACTTC,CASSLGIGDSEQYF
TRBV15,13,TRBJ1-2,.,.,TGTGCCACCAGTAGGACGGGGAACTATGGCTACCCCTTC,CATSRTGNYGYPF
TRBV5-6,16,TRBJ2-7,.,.,TGTGCCAGCAGCTTAAGCGGCGGGTACAGGGTCGACGAGCAGTACTTC,CASSLSGGYRVDEQYF
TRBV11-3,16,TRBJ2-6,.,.,TGTGCCAGCAGCTTAACGTATGGTACAGGGGCCAACGTCCTGACTTTC,CASSLTYGTGANVLTF
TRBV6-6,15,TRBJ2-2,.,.,TGTGCCAGCAGTTACCCGGGTGTGGGCACCGGGGAGCTGTTTTTT,CASSYPGVGTGELFF
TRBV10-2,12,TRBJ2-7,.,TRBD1,TGCGCCAGCAGTACAGGGGCCTACGAGCAGTACTTC,CASSTGAYEQYF
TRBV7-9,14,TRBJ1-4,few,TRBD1,TGTGCCAGCAGCGACAGGGGGATTAGTGAAAAACTGTTTTTT,CASSDRGISEKLFF
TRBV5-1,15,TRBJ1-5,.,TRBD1,TGCGCCAGCAGCAGTGGGACAGGGGGCGATCAGCCCCAGCATTTT,CASSSGTGGDQPQHF
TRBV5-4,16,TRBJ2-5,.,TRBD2,TGTGCCAGCAGCTTGGCCATAGCGGGAGGGACCGGGACCCAGTACTTC,CASSLAIAGGTGTQYF
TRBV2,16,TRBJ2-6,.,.,TGTGCCAGCAGTGACGGCGGCAGCCTAGGGGCCAACGTCCTGACTTTC,CASSDGGSLGANVLTF
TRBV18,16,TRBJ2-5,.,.,TGTGCCAGCTCACCCCAGCCGGATGGACTGGGGGAGACCCAGTACTTC,CASSPQPDGLGETQYF
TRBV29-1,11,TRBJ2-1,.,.,TGCAGCCCAACGACGGGGGATGAGCAGTTCTTC,CSPTTGDEQFF
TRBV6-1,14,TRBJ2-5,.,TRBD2,TGTGCCAGCAGGGTAGCGGGAGAAGGAGAGACCCAGTACTTC,CASRVAGEGETQYF
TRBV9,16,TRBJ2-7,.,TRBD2,TGTGCCAGCAGCGTAGGGAGTACTAGCGGGAGGAGCGAGCAGTACTTC,CASSVGSTSGRSEQYF
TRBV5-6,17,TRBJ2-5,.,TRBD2,TGTGCCAGCAGCTTACTAGCGGGGGGCCCACTTCAAGAGACCCAGTACTTC,CASSLLAGGPLQETQYF
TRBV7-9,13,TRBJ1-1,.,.,TGTGCCAGCAGCTTAGCCCTGAACAAACAAGCTTTCTTT,CASSLALNKQAFF
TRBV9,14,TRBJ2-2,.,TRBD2,TGTGCCAGCAGCTCTCAGCGGGGAAACGGGGAGCTGTTTTTT,CASSSQRGNGELFF
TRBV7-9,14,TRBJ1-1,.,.,TGTGCCAGCAGCTTAGAAGCGTGGAACACTGAAGCTTTCTTT,CASSLEAWNTEAFF
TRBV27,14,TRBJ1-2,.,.,TGTGCCAGCAGTCTACAGGGAGGGAACTATGGCTACACCTTC,CASSLQGGNYGYTF